This T cell receptor beta chain was found in a study of regulatory T cells in long-lasting Graves disease. This clonotype has more than one count but fewer than ten. Time point specified: newly diagnosed GD, antithyroid drugs for less than 3 months. Making the TCR library involved RNA that had been extracted from PBMCs. Building of the TCR beta libraries involved iRepertoire HTBI primers and Arm-PCR of CDR3 regions. Via MiXCR, TCRdb re-called the multiplex PCR reads, giving one row per CDR3 protein. This table holds about 540,000 distinct CDR3 sequences, less than 15% found once. Germline V gene lookup returns CDR1 ENHRY and CDR2 SYGVKD. V lost 6 bases to trimming and J lost 4 bases, with 12 bases between them. The length of the CDR3 is 14 residues. These data are also associated with another study on T cells in Graves' hyperthyroidism and ophthalmopathy.

Sequenced material: peripheral blood mononuclear cells (PBMCs), taken at new diagnosis, from a patient treated with antithyroid drugs. The TCR comes from a man under 40 with Graves disease. The J gene is TRBJ2-2, the V gene TRBV10-3; possibly TRBD1 for D (6 bases). CDR3 amino acids: CAIRETGGTGELFF. The CDR3 region has the DNA TGTGCCATCAGGGAGACAGGTGGCACCGGGGAGCTGTTTTTT.